This T cell receptor (beta chain) was identified in a study of blood T cell repertoires in COVID-19. The wider study: Samples came from the United States, Italy and Spain, spanning acute and convalescent COVID-19. The analysed material was cDNA or gDNA that came from T cells, B-cell-depleted T cells, or PBMCs.

Authors' analysis steps: Estimation of nucleated cell counts relied on the amplification of reference gene primers. This table comes from immunoSEQ multiplex PCR, and its TCRdb copy is limited to in-frame clones, with some not included. V, J and clone size are those of that table, while D and trimming were read from the DNA. Of about 40,000 clones listed, 85% are singletons. This CDR3 has 15 residues. From germline, CDR1 is KGHDR and CDR2 SFDVKD. The germline V and J ends were trimmed by 3 bases and 1 base, with 11 bases remaining between them. This chain uses TRBV24-1 with TRBJ2-5, with D maybe TRBD1 (6 bases). The sequencing input was peripheral blood. The TCR was taken from a middle-aged man with active COVID-19. In DNA, the CDR3 is TGTGCCACCAGTGATCCGCAGGGGCCCCAAGAGACCCAGTACTTC. Translation: CATSDPQGPQETQYF.